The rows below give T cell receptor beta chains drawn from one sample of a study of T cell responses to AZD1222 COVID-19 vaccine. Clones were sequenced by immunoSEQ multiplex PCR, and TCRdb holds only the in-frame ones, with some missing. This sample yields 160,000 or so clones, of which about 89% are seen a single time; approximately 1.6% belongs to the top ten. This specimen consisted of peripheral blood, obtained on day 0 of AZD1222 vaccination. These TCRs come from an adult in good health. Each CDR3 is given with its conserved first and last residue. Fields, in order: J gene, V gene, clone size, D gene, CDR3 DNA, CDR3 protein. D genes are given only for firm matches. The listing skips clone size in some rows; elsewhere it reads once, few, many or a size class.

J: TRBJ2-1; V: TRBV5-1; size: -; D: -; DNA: TGCGCCAGCAGCTTGCCGCCCCCCTCTCGAGGGAATGAGCAGTTCTTC; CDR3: CASSLPPPSRGNEQFF
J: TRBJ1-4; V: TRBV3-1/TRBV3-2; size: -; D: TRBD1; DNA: TGTGCCAGCAGCCGTACTCCGGGACAGGGGGGTTTGGCAACTAATGAAAAACTGTTTTTT; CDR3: CASSRTPGQGGLATNEKLFF
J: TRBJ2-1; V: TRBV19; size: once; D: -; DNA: TGTGCCAGTAGTATAGTCCCCTCCAACTCCTACAATGAGCAGTTCTTC; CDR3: CASSIVPSNSYNEQFF
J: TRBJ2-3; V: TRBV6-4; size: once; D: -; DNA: TGTGCCAGCAGCGAGGGCGGGGGCGGCACAGATACGCAGTATTTT; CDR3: CASSEGGGGTDTQYF
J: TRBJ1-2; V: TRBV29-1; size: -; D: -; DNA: TGCAGCCTACTGGGGGGGAACGGCTACACCTTC; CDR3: CSLLGGNGYTF
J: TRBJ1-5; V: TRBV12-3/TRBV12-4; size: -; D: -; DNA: TGTGCCAGCAGTGGGGGACGTCATCAGCCCCAGCATTTT; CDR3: CASSGGRHQPQHF
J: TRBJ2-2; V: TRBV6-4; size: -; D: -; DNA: TGTGCCAGCAGACCCCAGGATGTGACCGGGGAGCTGTTTTTT; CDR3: CASRPQDVTGELFF
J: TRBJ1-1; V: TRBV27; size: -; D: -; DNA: TGTGCCAGCAGTTTATCGGTGGGGGCGCGGACTGAAGCTTTCTTT; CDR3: CASSLSVGARTEAFF
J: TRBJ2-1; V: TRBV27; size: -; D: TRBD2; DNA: TGTGCCAGCAGTCCCTATCCCCAAACCTTAGCGGGGGACTACAATGAGCAGTTCTTC; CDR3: CASSPYPQTLAGDYNEQFF
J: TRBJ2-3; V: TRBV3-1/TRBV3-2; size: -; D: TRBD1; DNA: TGTGCCAGCAACGTCGGACAGGGGGCTTCAGATACGCAGTATTTT; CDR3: CASNVGQGASDTQYF
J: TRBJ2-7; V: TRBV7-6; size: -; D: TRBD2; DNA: TGTGCCAGCGGCCGACTAGCGGGGACGCCGGGGGAGCAGTACTTC; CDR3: CASGRLAGTPGEQYF
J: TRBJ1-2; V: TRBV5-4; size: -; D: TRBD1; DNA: TGTGCCAGCAGCTTGGCCCGGAGGACAGGTGATGGCTACACCTTC; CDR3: CASSLARRTGDGYTF
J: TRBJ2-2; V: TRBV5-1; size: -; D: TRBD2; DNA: TGCGCCAGCAGAGGCTCAGTATTAGCGGGCGGGGAGCTGTTTTTT; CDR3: CASRGSVLAGGELFF
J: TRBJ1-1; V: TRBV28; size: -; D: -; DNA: TGTGCCAGCAGTTTAAAAAAGGGTGAAGGCACTGAAGCTTTCTTT; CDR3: CASSLKKGEGTEAFF
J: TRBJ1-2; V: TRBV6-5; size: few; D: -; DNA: TGTGCCAGCAGTTCTTCCGGTGGCTACACCTTC; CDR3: CASSSSGGYTF
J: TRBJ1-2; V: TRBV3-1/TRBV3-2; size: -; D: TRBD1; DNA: TGTGCCAGCAGCCAGACAGGGGGCTACACCTTC; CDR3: CASSQTGGYTF
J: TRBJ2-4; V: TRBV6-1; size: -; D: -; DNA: TGTGCCAGCAGTGAGATACAGGGAGTCAAAAACATTCAGTACTTC; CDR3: CASSEIQGVKNIQYF
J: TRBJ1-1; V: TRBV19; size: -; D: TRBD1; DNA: TGTGCCAGTGGAATACAGGGGGCGAACACTGAAGCTTTCTTT; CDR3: CASGIQGANTEAFF
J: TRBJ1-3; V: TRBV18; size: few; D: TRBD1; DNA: TGTGCCAGCTCACCGGGGACAGCACGAAACACCATATATTTT; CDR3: CASSPGTARNTIYF
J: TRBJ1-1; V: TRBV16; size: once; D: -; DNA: TGTGCCAGCAGCCCACGCCAGGACGCTGAAGCTTTCTTT; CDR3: CASSPRQDAEAFF
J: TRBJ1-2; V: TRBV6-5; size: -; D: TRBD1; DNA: TGTGCCAGCAGTCGGGACAGATTCGATGGCTACACCTTC; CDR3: CASSRDRFDGYTF
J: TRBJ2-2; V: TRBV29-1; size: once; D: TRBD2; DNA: TGCAGCGTTAGGCAGCGAGGACTAGCGGGAGGTACCGGGGAGCTGTTTTTT; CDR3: CSVRQRGLAGGTGELFF
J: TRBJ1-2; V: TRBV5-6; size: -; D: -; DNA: TGTGCCAGCAGCTTGTGGGGAGAATTATCTAACTATGGCTACACCTTC; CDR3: CASSLWGELSNYGYTF
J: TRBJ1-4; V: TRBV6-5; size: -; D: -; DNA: TGTGCCTCACGGGGAATGCGGGAAAAACTGTTTTTT; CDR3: CASRGMREKLFF
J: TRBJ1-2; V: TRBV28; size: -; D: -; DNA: TGTGCCAGCAGACATACAGGGAACTATGGCTACACCTTC; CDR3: CASRHTGNYGYTF
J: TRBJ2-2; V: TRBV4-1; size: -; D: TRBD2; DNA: TGCGCCAGCAGCCCCCGGACTAGCGGGGGGAACACCGGGGAGCTGTTTTTT; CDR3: CASSPRTSGGNTGELFF
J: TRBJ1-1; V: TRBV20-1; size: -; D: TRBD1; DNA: TGCAGTGCTAGTTGGCCCCCCCAGGGGGCGCGGAACACTGAAGCTTTCTTT; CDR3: CSASWPPQGARNTEAFF
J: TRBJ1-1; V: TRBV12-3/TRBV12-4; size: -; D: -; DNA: TGTGCCAGCAGTTGGGGACCCAATGAAGCTTTCTTT; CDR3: CASSWGPNEAFF
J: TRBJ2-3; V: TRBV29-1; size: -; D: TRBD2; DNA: TGCAGCGTTGCGGGGGGGCTAGGAGATACGCAGTATTTT; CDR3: CSVAGGLGDTQYF
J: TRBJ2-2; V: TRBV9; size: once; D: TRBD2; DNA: TGTGCCAGCAGCCCACGACTAGCGGGGTCGAGCGGGGAGCTGTTTTTT; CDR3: CASSPRLAGSSGELFF
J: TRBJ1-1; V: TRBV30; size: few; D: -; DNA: TGTGCCTGGCATGACTCCGCTGAAGCTTTCTTT; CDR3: CAWHDSAEAFF
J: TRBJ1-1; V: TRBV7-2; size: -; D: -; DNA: TGTGCCAGCAGCTTAGCGCTCGGGGTGGCTTTCTTT; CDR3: CASSLALGVAFF
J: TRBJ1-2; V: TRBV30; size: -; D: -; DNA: TGTGCCTGGAATCCCGGCGGGTATGGCTACACCTTC; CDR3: CAWNPGGYGYTF
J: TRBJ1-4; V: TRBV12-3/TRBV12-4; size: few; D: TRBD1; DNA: TGTGCCAGCAGCTCGGGACAGATTGAAAAACTGTTTTTT; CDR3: CASSSGQIEKLFF
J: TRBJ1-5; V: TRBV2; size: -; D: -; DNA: TGTGCCAGCAGTGCGCGACAGACTAGCAATCAGCCCCAGCATTTT; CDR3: CASSARQTSNQPQHF
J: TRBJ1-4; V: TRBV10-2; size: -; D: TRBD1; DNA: TGCGCCAGCAACCACAGGGGCGGAAATGAAAAACTGTTTTTT; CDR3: CASNHRGGNEKLFF
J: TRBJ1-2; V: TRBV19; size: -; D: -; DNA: TGTGCCACCAGTAGGAGTAGTTTCTCTAACTATGGCTACACCTTC; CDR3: CATSRSSFSNYGYTF
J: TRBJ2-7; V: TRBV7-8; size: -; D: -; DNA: TGTGCCAGCAGCCCCCGGGGCTACGAGCAGTACTTC; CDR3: CASSPRGYEQYF
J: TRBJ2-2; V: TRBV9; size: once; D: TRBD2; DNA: TGTGCCAGCAGCGGAACTAGCGGGGGGCCCACCGGGGAGCTGTTTTTT; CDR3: CASSGTSGGPTGELFF
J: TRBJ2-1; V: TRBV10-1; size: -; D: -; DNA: TGCGCCAGCAGTGATACGCAACTAGACGCGGGGAATGAGCAGTTCTTC; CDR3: CASSDTQLDAGNEQFF
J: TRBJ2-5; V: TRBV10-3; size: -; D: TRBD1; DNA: TGTGCCATCAGTGACGGGACAGCCGGGGAGACCCAGTACTTC; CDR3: CAISDGTAGETQYF
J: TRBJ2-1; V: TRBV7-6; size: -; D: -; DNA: TGTGCCAGCAGCTCTACTAGGGGGGGCTACAATGAGCAGTTCTTC; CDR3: CASSSTRGGYNEQFF
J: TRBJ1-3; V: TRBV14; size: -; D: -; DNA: TGTGCCAGCAGCCGGTGGGACCTTATTTCTGGAAACACCATATATTTT; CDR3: CASSRWDLISGNTIYF
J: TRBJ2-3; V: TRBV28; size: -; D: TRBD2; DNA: TGTGCCAGCACCCCTCGGCGGGGGGCGGCAGATACGCAGTATTTT; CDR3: CASTPRRGAADTQYF
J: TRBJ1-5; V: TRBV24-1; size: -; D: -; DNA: TGTGCCACCAGTGAGCAGGGGAACCAGCCCCAGCATTTT; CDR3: CATSEQGNQPQHF
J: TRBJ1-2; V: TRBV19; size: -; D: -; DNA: TGTGCCAGTAGTATCGGGCAGGGGCCCCTGTCCTATGGCTACACCTTC; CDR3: CASSIGQGPLSYGYTF
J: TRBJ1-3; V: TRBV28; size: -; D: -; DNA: TGTGCCAGCAGCCTTACAGGGGGAAACACCATATATTTT; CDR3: CASSLTGGNTIYF
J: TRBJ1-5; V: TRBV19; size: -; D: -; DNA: TGTGCCAGTAGTAATAGGGGTAATCAGCCCCAGCATTTT; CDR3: CASSNRGNQPQHF
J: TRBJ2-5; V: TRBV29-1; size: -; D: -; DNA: TGCAGCGTTGCCTTCCGGGCGAAAGAGACCCAGTACTTC; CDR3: CSVAFRAKETQYF
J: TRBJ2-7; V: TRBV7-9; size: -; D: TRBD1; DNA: TGTGCCAGCAGAGGGAGTGTGGACAGGGGCTACGAGCAGTACTTC; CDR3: CASRGSVDRGYEQYF
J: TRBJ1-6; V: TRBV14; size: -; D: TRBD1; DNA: TGTGCCAGCAGCCCCCGACAGGGGAGGAATTCACCCCTCCACTTT; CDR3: CASSPRQGRNSPLHF
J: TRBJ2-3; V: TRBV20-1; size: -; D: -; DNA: TGCAGTGCTAGTAACACAGATACGCAGTATTTT; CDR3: CSASNTDTQYF
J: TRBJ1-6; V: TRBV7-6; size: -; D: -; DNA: TGTGCCAGCAGCTTAGAGGGATCGCTACTCCACTTT; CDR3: CASSLEGSLLHF